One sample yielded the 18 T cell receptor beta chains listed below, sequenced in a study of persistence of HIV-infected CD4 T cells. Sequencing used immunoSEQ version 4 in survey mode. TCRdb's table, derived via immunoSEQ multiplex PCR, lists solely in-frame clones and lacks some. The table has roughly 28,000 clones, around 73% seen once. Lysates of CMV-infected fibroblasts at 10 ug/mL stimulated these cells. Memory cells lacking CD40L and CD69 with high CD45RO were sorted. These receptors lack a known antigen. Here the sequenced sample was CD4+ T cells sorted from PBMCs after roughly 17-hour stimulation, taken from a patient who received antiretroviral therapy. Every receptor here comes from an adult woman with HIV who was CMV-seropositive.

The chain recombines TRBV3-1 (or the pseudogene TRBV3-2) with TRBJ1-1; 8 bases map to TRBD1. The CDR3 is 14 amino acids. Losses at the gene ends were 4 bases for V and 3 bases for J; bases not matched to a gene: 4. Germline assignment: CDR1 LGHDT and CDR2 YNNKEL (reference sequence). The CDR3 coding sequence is TGTGCCAGCAGCCGCATGGACAGGGACACTGAAGCTTTCTTT. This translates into CASSRMDRDTEAFF.

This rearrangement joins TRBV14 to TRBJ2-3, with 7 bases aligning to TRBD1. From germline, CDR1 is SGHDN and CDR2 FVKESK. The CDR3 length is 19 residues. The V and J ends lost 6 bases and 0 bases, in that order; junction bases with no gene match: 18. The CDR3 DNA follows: TGTGCCAGCAGTCACGGGACAGTCCTGCAGCCGACTAGCACAGATACGCAGTATTTT. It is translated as CASSHGTVLQPTSTDTQYF.

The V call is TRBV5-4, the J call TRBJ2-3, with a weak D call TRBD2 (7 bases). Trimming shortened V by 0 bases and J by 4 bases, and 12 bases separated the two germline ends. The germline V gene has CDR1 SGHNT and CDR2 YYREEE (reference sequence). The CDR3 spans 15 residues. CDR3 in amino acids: CASSLGGGYADTQYF. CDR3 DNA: TGTGCCAGCAGCTTGGGGGGGGGCTACGCAGATACGCAGTATTTT.

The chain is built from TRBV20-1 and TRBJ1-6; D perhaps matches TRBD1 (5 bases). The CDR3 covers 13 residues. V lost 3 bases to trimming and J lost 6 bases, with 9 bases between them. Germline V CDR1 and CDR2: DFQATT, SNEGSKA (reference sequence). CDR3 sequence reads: CSASLGPNSPLHF. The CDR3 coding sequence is TGCAGTGCTAGTCTGGGGCCTAATTCACCCCTCCACTTT.

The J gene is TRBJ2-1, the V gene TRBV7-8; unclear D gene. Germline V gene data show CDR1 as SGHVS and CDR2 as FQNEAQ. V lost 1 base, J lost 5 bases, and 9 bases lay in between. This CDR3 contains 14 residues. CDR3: CASSLVSSDNEQFF. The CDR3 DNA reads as TGTGCCAGCAGCTTAGTGTCTTCAGACAATGAGCAGTTCTTC.

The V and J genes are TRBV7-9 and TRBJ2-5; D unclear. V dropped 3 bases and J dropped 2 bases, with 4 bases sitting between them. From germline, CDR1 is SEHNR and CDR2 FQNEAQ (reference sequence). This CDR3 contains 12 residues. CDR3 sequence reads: CASSFSQETQYF. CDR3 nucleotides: TGTGCCAGCAGCTTCTCACAAGAGACCCAGTACTTC.

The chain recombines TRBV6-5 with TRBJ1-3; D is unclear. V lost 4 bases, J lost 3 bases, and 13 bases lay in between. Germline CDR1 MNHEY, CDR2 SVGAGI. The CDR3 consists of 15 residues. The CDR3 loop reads CASSLGRGDGNTIYF. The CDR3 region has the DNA TGTGCCAGCAGTTTGGGTAGAGGAGATGGAAACACCATATATTTT.

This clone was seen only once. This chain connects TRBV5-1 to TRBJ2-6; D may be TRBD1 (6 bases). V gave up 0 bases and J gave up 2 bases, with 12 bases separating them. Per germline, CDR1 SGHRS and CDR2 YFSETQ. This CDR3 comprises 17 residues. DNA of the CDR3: TGCGCCAGCAGCTTGGAGGGGGAAAGGGCTGGGGCCAACGTCCTGACTTTC. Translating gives CASSLEGERAGANVLTF.

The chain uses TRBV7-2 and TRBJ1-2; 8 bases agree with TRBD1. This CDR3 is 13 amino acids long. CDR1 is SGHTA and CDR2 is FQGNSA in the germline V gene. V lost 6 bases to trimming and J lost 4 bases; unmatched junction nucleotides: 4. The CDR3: CASSPGTGYGYTF. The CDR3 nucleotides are TGTGCCAGCAGTCCCGGGACAGGCTATGGCTACACCTTC.

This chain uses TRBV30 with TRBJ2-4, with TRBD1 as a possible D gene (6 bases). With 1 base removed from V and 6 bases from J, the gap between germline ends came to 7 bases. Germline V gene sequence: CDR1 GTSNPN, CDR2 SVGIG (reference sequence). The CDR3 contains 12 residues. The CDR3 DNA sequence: TGTGCCTGGAGTGGGGACACAAACATTCAGTACTTC. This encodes CAWSGDTNIQYF.

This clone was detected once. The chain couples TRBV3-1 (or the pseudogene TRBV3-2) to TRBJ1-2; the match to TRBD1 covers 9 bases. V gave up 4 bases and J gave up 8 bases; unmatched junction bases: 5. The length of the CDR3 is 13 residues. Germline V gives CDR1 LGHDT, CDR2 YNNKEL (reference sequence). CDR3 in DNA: TGTGCCAGCAGCCCTACAGGGGGCCTGGGCTACACCTTC. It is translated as CASSPTGGLGYTF.

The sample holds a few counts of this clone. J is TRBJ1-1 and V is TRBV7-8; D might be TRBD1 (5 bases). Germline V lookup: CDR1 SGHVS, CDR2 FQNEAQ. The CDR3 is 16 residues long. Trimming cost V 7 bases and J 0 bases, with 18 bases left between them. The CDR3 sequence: CASTEDKGFMNTEAFF. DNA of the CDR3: TGTGCCAGCACTGAGGATAAGGGGTTTATGAACACTGAAGCTTTCTTT.

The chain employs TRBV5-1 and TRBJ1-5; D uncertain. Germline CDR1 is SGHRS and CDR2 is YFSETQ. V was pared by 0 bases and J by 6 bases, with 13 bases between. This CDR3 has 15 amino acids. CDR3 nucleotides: TGCGCCAGCAGCTTGGTCCGGCAGGACGGTCAGCCCCAGCATTTT. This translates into CASSLVRQDGQPQHF.

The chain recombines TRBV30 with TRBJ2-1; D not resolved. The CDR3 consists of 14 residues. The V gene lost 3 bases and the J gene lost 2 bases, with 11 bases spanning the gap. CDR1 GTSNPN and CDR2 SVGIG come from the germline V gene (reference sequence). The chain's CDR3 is CAWRQDGTYNEQFF. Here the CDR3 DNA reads TGTGCCTGGAGGCAGGACGGCACCTACAATGAGCAGTTCTTC.

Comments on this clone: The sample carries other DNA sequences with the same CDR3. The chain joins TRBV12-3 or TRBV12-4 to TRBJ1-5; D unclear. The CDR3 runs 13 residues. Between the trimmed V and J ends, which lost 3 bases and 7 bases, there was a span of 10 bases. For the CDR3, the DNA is TGTGCCAGCAGTTTGGGCCCGAGGCAGCCCCAGCATTTT. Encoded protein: CASSLGPRQPQHF.

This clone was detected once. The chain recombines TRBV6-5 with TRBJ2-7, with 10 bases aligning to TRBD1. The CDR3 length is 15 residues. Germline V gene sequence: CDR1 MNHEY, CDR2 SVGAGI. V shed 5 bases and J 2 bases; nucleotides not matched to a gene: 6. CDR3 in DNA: TGTGCCAGCAGTCTCACGACAGGGGGCACCTACGAGCAGTACGTC. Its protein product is CASSLTTGGTYEQYV.

In nucleotides, the CDR3 is TGTGCCAGCACCGGGGCCAACGTCCTGACTTTC. This encodes CASTGANVLTF. This chain joins TRBV6-5 and TRBJ2-6; D gene unclear. The CDR3 runs to 11 residues. Germline V gives CDR1 MNHEY, CDR2 SVGAGI. With 7 bases removed from V and 4 bases from J, the gap between germline ends came to 2 bases.

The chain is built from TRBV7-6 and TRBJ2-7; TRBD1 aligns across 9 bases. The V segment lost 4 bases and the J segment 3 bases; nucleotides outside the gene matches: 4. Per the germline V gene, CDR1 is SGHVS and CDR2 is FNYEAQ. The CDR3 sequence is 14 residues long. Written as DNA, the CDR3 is TGTGCCAGCAGCTCCCGGGACAGGGACTACGAGCAGTACTTC. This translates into CASSSRDRDYEQYF.